The clone carrying this T cell receptor beta chain was picked up a small number of times. Its antigen is as yet unknown. Isolated RNA was reverse transcribed in full, so expressed TCRB transcripts were sequenced. Profiled with immunoSEQ multiplex PCR; TCRdb holds only in-frame clones, not every one. The profile shows almost 350,000 clones, roughly 8% of them singletons. Each of the CD4+ naive, central memory, regulatory and stem cell-like memory populations was sorted via CD45RO/CCR7/CD25/CD127/CD95/CD27. The data originate from a study of beta chain features in type 1 diabetes. Study outcomes and limitations: In every one of the four CD4+ subsets, TCRB CDR3s were moderately but significantly shorter in Type 1 diabetes patients.

The CDR3 has 16 residues. Trimming took 5 bases from V and 1 from J, leaving 16 bases between them. The germline CDR1 and CDR2 sequences are SGHAT and FQDESV (reference sequence). The clonotype originates from a woman under 30 in good health. Material: central memory CD4+ T cells from blood. V is TRBV11-1 and J is TRBJ2-3, with a tentative D call TRBD2 (6 bases). The chain's CDR3 is CASSSKSRERTDTQYF. CDR3 sequence (DNA): TGTGCCAGCAGCAGTAAATCGCGGGAACGCACAGATACGCAGTATTTT.